Below, one TCR beta chain is given with its context. Its antigen is unknown. These data come from a study of type 1 regulatory T cells. Looking at the study overall: T-allo10 is an in vitro-generated, Tr1-enriched CD4 T cell product specific for alloantigen.

The graft donor-derived T-allo10 cells reportedly recognize host alloantigens, are anergic, and suppress alloantigen-specifically. From the reads, TCRdb called clonotypes with MiXCR, one entry per CDR3 protein. The table has 25,000 or so distinct CDR3 sequences, roughly 72% seen once. The V gene's germline CDR1 is MNHEY and CDR2 SMNVEV (reference sequence). This CDR3 has 15 amino acids. V was shortened by 5 bases and J by 8 bases, with 16 bases between the two germline ends. J is TRBJ1-6 and V is TRBV27, with no clear D. The specimen sequenced was cultured T cells, either the whole culture or a sorted T cell fraction (not recorded which). As for subset: Tr1-enriched cell product generated in vitro against host alloantigens. This receptor was taken from a human donor in good health. DNA for the CDR3: TGTGCCAGCAGTATGACGGTAGTGAGGGATTCACCCCTCCACTTT. Protein: CASSMTVVRDSPLHF.